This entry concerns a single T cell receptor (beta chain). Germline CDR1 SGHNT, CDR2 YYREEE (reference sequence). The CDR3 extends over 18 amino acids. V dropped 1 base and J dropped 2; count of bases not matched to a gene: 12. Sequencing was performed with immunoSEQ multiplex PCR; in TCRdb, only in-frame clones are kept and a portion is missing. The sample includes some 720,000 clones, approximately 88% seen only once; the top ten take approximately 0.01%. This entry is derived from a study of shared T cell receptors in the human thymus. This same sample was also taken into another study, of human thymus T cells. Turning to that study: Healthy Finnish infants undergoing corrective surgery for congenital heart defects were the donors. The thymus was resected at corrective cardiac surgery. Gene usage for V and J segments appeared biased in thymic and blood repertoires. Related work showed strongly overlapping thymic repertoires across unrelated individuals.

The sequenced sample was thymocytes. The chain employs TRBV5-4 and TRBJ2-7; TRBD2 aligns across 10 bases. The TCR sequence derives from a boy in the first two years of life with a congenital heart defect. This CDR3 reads CASSLKVGAGGRTYEQYF. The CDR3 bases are TGTGCCAGCAGCTTGAAGGTTGGAGCGGGAGGGAGGACCTACGAGCAGTACTTC. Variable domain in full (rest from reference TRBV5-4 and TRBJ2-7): ETGVTQSPTHLIKTRGQQVTLRCSSQSGHNTVSWYQQALGQGPQFIFQYYREEENGRGNFPPRFSGLQFPNYSSELNVNALELDDSALYLCASSLKVGAGGRTYEQYFGPGTRLTVT.